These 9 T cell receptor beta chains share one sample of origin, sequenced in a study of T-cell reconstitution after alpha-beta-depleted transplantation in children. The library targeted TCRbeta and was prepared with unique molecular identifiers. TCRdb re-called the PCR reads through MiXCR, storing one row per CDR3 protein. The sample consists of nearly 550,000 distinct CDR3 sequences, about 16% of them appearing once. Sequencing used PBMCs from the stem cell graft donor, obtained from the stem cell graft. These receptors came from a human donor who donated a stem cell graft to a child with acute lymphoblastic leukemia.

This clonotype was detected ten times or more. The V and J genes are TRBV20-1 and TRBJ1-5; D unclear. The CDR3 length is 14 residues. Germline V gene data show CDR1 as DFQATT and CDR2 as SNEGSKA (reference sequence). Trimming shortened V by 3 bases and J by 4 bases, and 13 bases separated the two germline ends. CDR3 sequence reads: CSARGGQFNQPQHF. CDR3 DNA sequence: TGCAGTGCTAGGGGAGGGCAGTTTAATCAGCCCCAGCATTTT.

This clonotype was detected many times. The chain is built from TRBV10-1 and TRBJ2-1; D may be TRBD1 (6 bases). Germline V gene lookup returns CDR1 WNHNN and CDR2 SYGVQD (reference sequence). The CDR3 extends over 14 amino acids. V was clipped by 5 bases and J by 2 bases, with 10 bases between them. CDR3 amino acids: CASSKQGPYNEQFF. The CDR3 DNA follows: TGCGCCAGCAGTAAGCAGGGGCCCTACAATGAGCAGTTCTTC.

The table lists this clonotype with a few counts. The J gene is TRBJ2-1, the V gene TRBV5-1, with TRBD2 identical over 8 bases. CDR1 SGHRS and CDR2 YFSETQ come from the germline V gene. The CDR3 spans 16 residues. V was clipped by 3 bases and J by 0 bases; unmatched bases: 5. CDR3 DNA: TGCGCCAGCAGCTCTGGACTAGCCGACTCCTACAATGAGCAGTTCTTC. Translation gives CASSSGLADSYNEQFF.

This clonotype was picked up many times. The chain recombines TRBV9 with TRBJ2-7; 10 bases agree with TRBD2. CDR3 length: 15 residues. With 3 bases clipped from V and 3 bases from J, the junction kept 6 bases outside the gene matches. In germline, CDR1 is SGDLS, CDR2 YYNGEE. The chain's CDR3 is CASSGGLAGDYEQYF. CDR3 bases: TGTGCCAGCAGCGGGGGGCTAGCGGGAGACTACGAGCAGTACTTC.

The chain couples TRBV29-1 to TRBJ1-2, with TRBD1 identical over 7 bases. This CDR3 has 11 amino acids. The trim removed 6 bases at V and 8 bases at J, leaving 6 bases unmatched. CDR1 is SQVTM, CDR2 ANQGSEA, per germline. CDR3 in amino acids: CSVSRTGGYTF. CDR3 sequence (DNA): TGCAGCGTCTCCAGGACAGGCGGCTACACCTTC.

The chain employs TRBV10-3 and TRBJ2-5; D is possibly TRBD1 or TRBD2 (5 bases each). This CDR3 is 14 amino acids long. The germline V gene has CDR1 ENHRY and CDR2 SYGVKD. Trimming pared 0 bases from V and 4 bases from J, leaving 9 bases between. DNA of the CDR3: TGTGCCATCAGTGAGTCACCAGGGAGAGAGACCCAGTACTTC. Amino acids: CAISESPGRETQYF.

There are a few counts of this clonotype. The CDR3 DNA sequence: TGTGCCAGCAGTCGGTTTTACGGCACCGGGGAGCTGTTTTTT. Its translation is CASSRFYGTGELFF. V is TRBV12-3 or TRBV12-4 and J is TRBJ2-2, with unresolved D. The CDR3 is 14 amino acids. Between the trimmed V and J ends, which lost 5 bases and 4 bases, there was a span of 11 bases.

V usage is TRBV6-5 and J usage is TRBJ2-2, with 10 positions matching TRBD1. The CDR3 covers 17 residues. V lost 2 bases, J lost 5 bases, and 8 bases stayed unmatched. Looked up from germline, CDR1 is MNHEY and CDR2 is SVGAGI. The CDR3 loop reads CASSYPRTGGVTGELFF. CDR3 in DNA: TGTGCCAGCAGTTACCCCCGGACAGGGGGGGTAACCGGGGAGCTGTTTTTT.

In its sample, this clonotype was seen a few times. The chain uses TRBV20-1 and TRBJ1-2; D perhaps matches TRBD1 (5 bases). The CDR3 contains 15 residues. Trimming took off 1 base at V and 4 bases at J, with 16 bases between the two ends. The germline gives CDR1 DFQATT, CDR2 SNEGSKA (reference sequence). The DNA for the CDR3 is TGCAGTGCTAGAGGCTTACAGGTGGGACCCTATGGCTACACCTTC. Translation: CSARGLQVGPYGYTF.